The entry below describes one T cell receptor (beta chain). The antigen is undetermined. This sample was included in a study of human T cells and chemical hapten exposure. Study-level information: Alopecia areata, totalis or universalis affected patients, mainly female.

In the study's own analysis: Counts of TCRs in each sample centred on a median of around 96,000 and extended from approximately 25,000 to 650,000. TCRdb reprocessed the RACE reads with MiXCR, giving one entry per CDR3 protein. The authors' filters were not applied to this entry. The data contain tens of thousands of distinct CDR3 sequences, around 10% of them singletons. Sample time point: patch test 3, about 24 weeks after DPC sensitization. Noted treatment: therapeutic diphenylcyclopropenone sensitization with weekly scalp DPC. Findings and caveats of the study: More PT1 expanded TCRs went with higher patch test scores.

Specimen: whole blood, collected in connection with sensitization to the hapten diphenylcyclopropenone (DPC). This clonotype was sampled from a woman in her forties or fifties with alopecia areata. Some clones in this sample may be carry-over from other donors' samples.

The DNA for the CDR3 is TGCGCCAGCAGCCAAGTCTCCGACAGGGTTAATGGCTACACCTTC. Translation gives CASSQVSDRVNGYTF. The rearrangement links TRBV4-1 to TRBJ1-2; 7 bases are shared with TRBD1. This CDR3 has 15 amino acids. Germline values: CDR1 MGHRA, CDR2 YSYEKL. Losses at the gene ends were 1 base for V and 6 bases for J; bases not matched to a gene: 8.